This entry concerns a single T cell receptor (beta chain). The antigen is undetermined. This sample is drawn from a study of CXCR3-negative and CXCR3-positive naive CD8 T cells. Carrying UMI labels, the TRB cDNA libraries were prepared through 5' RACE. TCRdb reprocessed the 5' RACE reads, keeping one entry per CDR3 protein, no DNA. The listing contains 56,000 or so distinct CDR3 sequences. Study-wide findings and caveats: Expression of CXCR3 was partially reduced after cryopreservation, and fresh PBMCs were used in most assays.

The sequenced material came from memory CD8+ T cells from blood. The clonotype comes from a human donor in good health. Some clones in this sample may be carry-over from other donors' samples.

The CDR3 here is CASSPLAGEVYNEQFF. The chain combines TRBV7-6 with TRBJ2-1; TCRdb outputs TRBD2, but without DNA this stays unchecked. CDR3 length: 16 amino acids. Germline CDR1 is SGHVS and CDR2 is FNYEAQ.